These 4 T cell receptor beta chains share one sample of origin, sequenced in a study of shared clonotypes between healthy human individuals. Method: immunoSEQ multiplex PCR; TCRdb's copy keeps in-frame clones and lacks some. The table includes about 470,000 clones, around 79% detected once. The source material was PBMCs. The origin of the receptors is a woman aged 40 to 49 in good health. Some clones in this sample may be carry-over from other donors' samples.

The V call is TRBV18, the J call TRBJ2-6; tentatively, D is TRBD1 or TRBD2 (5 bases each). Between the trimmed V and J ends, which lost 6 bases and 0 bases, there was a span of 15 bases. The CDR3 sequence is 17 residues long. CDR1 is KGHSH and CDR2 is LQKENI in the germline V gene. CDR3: CASSRDQPNSGANVLTF. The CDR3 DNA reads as TGTGCCAGCTCTCGGGACCAACCCAACTCTGGGGCCAACGTCCTGACTTTC.

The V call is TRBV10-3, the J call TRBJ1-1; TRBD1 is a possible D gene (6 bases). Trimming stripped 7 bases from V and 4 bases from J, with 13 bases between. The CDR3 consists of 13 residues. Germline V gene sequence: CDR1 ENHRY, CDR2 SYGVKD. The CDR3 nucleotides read TGTGCCATCAATCAGGGGAGGGGCACTGAAGCTTTCTTT. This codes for CAINQGRGTEAFF.

The CDR3 sequence: CASSPRPPATNEKLFF. The CDR3 DNA follows: TGTGCCAGCTCACCAAGACCCCCGGCAACTAATGAAAAACTGTTTTTT. The chain recombines TRBV18 with TRBJ1-4; D is unclear. The ends were cut back, 2 bases at V and 0 bases at J, with 10 bases in the middle. The germline CDR1 and CDR2 sequences are KGHSH and LQKENI. The CDR3 length is 16 residues.

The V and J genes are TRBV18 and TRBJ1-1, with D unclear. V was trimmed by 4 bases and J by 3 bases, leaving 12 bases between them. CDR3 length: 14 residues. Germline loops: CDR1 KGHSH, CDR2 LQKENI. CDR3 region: CASSQSQEDTEAFF. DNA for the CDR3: TGTGCCAGCTCACAATCGCAGGAGGACACTGAAGCTTTCTTT. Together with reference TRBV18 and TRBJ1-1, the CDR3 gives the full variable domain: NAGVMQNPRHLVRRRGQEARLRCSPMKGHSHVYWYRQLPEEGLKFMVYLQKENIIDESGMPKERFSAEFPKEGPSILRIQQVVRGDSAAYFCASSQSQEDTEAFFGQGTRLTVV.